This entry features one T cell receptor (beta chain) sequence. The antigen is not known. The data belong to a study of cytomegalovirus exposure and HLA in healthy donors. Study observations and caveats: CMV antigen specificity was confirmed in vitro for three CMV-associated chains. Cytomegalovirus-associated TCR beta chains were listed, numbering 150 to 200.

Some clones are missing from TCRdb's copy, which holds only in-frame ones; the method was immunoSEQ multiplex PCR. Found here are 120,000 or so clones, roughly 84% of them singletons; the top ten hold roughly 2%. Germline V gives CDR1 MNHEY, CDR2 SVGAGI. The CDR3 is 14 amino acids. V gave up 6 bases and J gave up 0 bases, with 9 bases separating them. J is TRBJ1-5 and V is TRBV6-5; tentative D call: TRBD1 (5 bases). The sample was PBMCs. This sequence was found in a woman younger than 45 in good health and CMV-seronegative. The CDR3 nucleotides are TGTGCCAGCAGCCGGGGGATTAGCAATCAGCCCCAGCATTTT. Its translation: CASSRGISNQPQHF.